Sequencing of this T cell receptor beta chain was carried out in a study of cytomegalovirus exposure and HLA in healthy donors. Findings and caveats of the study: The classifier was said to identify cytomegalovirus status with high specificity and sensitivity. Reports indicate that TCR beta sequences accurately predicted the HLA-A and HLA-B alleles of most subjects. Most CMV-associated TCR beta chains were later found to appear HLA-restricted. The authors considered a cluster of highly shared sequence variants likely to be a sequencing artifact.

The CDR3 runs to 17 residues. The V gene's germline CDR1 is MGHRA and CDR2 YSYEKL. Trimming removed 0 bases at V and 5 bases at J, with 16 bases between. 13 Jbeta primers and 60 Vbeta primers were used for the PCR. Method: immunoSEQ multiplex PCR; TCRdb's copy keeps in-frame clones and lacks some. This listing includes just under 90,000 clones. About this clone: No antigen is known for it.

Specimen: PBMCs. This clonotype was sampled from a girl aged 10-17 years in good health and CMV-seropositive. V is TRBV4-1 and J is TRBJ2-2; a possible D gene is TRBD2 (6 bases). CDR3 DNA sequence: TGCGCCAGCAGCCAAGAGGGTGCGGGGCATGGGACCGGGGAGCTGTTTTTT. This gives the protein CASSQEGAGHGTGELFF.